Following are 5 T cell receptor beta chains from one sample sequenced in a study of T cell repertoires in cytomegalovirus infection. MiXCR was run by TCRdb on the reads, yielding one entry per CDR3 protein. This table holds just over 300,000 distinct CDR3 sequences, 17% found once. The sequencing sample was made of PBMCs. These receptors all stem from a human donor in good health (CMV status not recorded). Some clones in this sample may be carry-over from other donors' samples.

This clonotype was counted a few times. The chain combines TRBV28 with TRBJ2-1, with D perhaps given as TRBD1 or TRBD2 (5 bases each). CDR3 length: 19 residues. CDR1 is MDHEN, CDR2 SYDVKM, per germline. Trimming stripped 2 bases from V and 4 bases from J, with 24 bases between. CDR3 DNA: TGTGCCAGCAGTTTACAGCGGCTCCGACAGAACCAGTTTTACAATGAGCAGTTCTTC. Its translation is CASSLQRLRQNQFYNEQFF.

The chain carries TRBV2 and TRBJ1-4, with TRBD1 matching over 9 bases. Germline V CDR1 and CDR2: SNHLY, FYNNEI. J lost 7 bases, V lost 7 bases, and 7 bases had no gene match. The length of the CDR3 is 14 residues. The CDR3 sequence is CASKGGTGIEKLFF. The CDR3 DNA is TGTGCCAGCAAAGGGGGGACAGGGATTGAAAAACTGTTTTTT.

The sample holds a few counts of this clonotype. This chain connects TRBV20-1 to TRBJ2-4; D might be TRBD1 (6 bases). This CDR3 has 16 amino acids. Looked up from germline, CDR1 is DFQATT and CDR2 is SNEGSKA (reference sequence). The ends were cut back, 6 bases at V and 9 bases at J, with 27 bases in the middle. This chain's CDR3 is CSAKGVAQRGKSIQYF. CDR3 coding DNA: TGCAGTGCGAAGGGGGTAGCCCAGAGGGGAAAATCCATTCAGTACTTC.

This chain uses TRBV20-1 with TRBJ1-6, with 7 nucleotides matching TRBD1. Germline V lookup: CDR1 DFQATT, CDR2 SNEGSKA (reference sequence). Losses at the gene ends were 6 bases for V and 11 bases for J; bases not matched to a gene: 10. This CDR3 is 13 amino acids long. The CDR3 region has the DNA TGCAGTGCCTTGGACAGGCTGGAAGCACCCCTCCACTTT. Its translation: CSALDRLEAPLHF.

The CDR3 nucleotides are TGTGCCAGCAGCTTAGGGCTAGCGGGGGGGCTTGGGCAGTTCTTC. It yields the protein CASSLGLAGGLGQFF. The rearrangement joins TRBV7-2 to TRBJ2-1, with 12 bases identical to TRBD2. Germline V lookup: CDR1 SGHTA, CDR2 FQGNSA. J lost 12 bases, V lost 1 base, and 7 bases had no gene match. This CDR3 contains 15 residues.